Each of the 14 T cell receptor beta chains below was sequenced from the same sample in a study of cytomegalovirus exposure and HLA in healthy donors. The PCR made use of 60 Vbeta and 13 Jbeta primers. Only in-frame clones appear in the TCRdb table, and some are missing; sequencing was by immunoSEQ multiplex PCR. The repertoire includes around 54,000 clones, 82% of them detected once, and less than 4% sits in the top ten. The sequencing input was PBMCs. The source is a young woman in good health and CMV-seronegative.

Only a few counts were recorded for this clone. This chain links TRBV6-1 with TRBJ1-4; D may be TRBD1 (6 bases). The CDR3 spans 16 residues. V was cut by 5 bases and J by 6 bases, with 19 bases left in between. Germline V CDR1 and CDR2: MNHNS, SASEGT. This chain's CDR3 is CASSQVGGRGDEKLFF. For the CDR3, the DNA is TGTGCCAGCAGTCAAGTGGGGGGGCGCGGGGATGAAAAACTGTTTTTT.

CDR3 sequence (DNA): TGCGCCAGCAGCTTTGACAGCCCTAGCACAGATACGCAGTATTTT. Its translation: CASSFDSPSTDTQYF. This rearrangement joins TRBV5-1 to TRBJ2-3, with D possibly being TRBD1 (5 bases). The CDR3 has 15 residues. CDR1 SGHRS and CDR2 YFSETQ come from the germline V gene. V lost 2 bases and J lost 0, with 10 bases in between.

This rearrangement joins TRBV18 to TRBJ1-1; D unclear. V dropped 3 bases and J dropped 2 bases, with 25 bases sitting between them. CDR3 size: 19 residues. Germline loops: CDR1 KGHSH, CDR2 LQKENI. The CDR3, as DNA: TGTGCCAGCTCACCGCGGATGGAGGACCGGCTCTTTCCAAACACTGAAGCTTTCTTT. Amino acids: CASSPRMEDRLFPNTEAFF.

The J gene is TRBJ1-2, the V gene TRBV7-8; 8 nucleotides match TRBD1. This CDR3 is built from 14 residues. With 5 bases clipped from V and 4 bases from J, the junction kept 6 bases outside the gene matches. Germline CDR1 is SGHVS and CDR2 is FQNEAQ. CDR3 sequence (DNA): TGTGCCAGCAGCCCCGACAGGGGCCCCTATGGCTACACCTTC. This encodes CASSPDRGPYGYTF.

The chain links TRBV19 to TRBJ1-2, with 9 bases lining up with TRBD1. Germline-derived CDR1 and CDR2 are LNHDA and SQIVND (reference sequence). The CDR3 covers 15 residues. With 6 bases clipped from V and 3 bases from J, the junction kept 8 bases outside the gene matches. The DNA of the CDR3 is TGTGCCAGTAGGGAAGGGACAGGGACTTACTATGGCTACACCTTC. Its translation is CASREGTGTYYGYTF.

The rearrangement links TRBV5-4 to TRBJ2-1; a weak D match, TRBD2 (6 bases). V shed 0 bases and J shed 2 bases, with 18 bases lying between them. Germline values: CDR1 SGHNT, CDR2 YYREEE (reference sequence). The CDR3 totals 18 residues. CDR3 DNA sequence: TGTGCCAGCAGCTTGGGGGCATTGAGGGGAGGAACCTACAATGAGCAGTTCTTC. Translated, it gives CASSLGALRGGTYNEQFF.

This rearrangement joins TRBV6-1 to TRBJ1-2, with TRBD1 as a possible D gene (5 bases). V lost 1 base, J lost 2 bases, and 11 bases lay in between. The CDR3 has 15 amino acids. The germline V gene encodes CDR1 MNHNS and CDR2 SASEGT. The CDR3 protein is CASSEGPGRNYGYTF. CDR3 nucleotide sequence: TGTGCCAGCAGTGAAGGGCCAGGGCGGAACTATGGCTACACCTTC.

V usage is TRBV4-1 and J usage is TRBJ2-3; TRBD1 matches 8 bases. This CDR3 contains 15 residues. The trim removed 7 bases at V and 0 bases at J, leaving 6 bases unmatched. The germline gives CDR1 MGHRA, CDR2 YSYEKL. CDR3: CASTRTGTSTDTQYF. For the CDR3, the DNA is TGCGCCAGCACCCGGACAGGGACTAGCACAGATACGCAGTATTTT.

This chain links TRBV28 with TRBJ2-1; the match to TRBD2 covers 7 bases. The V gene's germline CDR1 is MDHEN and CDR2 SYDVKM. Trimming cost V 7 bases and J 0 bases; bases outside gene matches: 9. The CDR3 is 16 amino acids. This CDR3 reads CASTPTGGSSYNEQFF. The CDR3 region has the DNA TGTGCCAGCACCCCCACGGGCGGGAGCTCCTACAATGAGCAGTTCTTC. The entire variable domain, with the rest obtained from reference TRBV28 and TRBJ2-1, is as follows: DVKVTQSSRYLVKRTGEKVFLECVQDMDHENMFWYRQDPGLGLRLIYFSYDVKMKEKGDIPEGYSVSREKKERFSLILESASTNQTSMYLCASTPTGGSSYNEQFFGPGTRLTVL.

The rearrangement uses TRBV6-5 and TRBJ2-7, with 9 bases matching TRBD1. Germline V gene sequence: CDR1 MNHEY, CDR2 SVGAGI. The V segment lost 0 bases and the J segment 2 bases; nucleotides outside the gene matches: 2. The CDR3 contains 15 residues. CDR3 sequence (DNA): TGTGCCAGCAGTTACTCGCGGACAGGGGCCTACGAGCAGTACTTC. The encoded protein is CASSYSRTGAYEQYF.

CDR3 sequence reads: CASSLGLAETDTQYF. The CDR3 nucleotides are TGTGCCAGCAGCCTGGGTCTAGCGGAGACAGATACGCAGTATTTT. The chain is built from TRBV6-1 and TRBJ2-3; 7 positions agree with TRBD2. Losses at the gene ends were 6 bases for V and 3 bases for J; bases not matched to a gene: 9. The CDR3 has 15 amino acids. CDR1 and CDR2 from the germline V gene are MNHNS and SASEGT.

The chain employs TRBV10-3 and TRBJ2-7; 7 nucleotides line up with TRBD1. Germline loops: CDR1 ENHRY, CDR2 SYGVKD. V was pared by 8 bases and J by 7 bases, with 8 bases of the junction left unmatched. This CDR3 has 12 residues. This CDR3 is CAIGRTGYEQYF. CDR3 sequence (DNA): TGTGCCATCGGTAGGACAGGCTATGAGCAGTACTTC.

This chain joins TRBV14 and TRBJ2-5; 8 bases map to TRBD1. The end of the DNA aligns better with TRBJ2-7, so the J call may be wrong. CDR1 and CDR2 from the germline V gene are SGHDN and FVKESK. The CDR3 totals 15 residues. The chain's CDR3 is CASSQEDRASYEQYF. CDR3 sequence (DNA): TGTGCCAGCAGCCAAGAGGACAGGGCCTCCTACGAGCAGTACTTC.

The genes are TRBV25-1 and TRBJ1-2, with D unclear. The germline CDR1 and CDR2 sequences are MGHDK and SYGVNS. The V gene lost 1 base and the J gene lost 4 bases, with 10 bases spanning the gap. CDR3 length: 14 residues. Here the CDR3 DNA reads TGTGCCAGCAGTGAATCCAGATTCGTCTATGGCTACACCTTC. Its translation is CASSESRFVYGYTF.